This T cell receptor (beta chain) was profiled in a study of blood T cells in healthy people across ages. The germline V gene encodes CDR1 DFQATT and CDR2 SNEGSKA (reference sequence). The V and J ends lost 2 bases and 5 bases respectively, with 18 bases between them. The CDR3 has 16 amino acids. This clonotype was seen a single time. A J-beta primer mix and a sample-barcoded 5' primer were used in a second PCR of roughly 7 to 12 cycles. TCRdb passed the 5' RACE reads through MiXCR, listing each CDR3 protein once. The table lists just over 1 million distinct CDR3 sequences, under 55% of them singletons.

The sequence was collected from a woman aged 55-69 years in good health. The chain joins TRBV20-1 to TRBJ2-2; D perhaps matches TRBD1 (5 bases). What was sequenced was blood. The CDR3 DNA sequence: TGCAGTGCTAGACCCGCAGGGTCAGCTGGGACCGGGGAGCTGTTTTTT. Protein: CSARPAGSAGTGELFF.